This passage covers 11 T cell receptor beta chains from one sample sequenced in a study of T cell responses to AZD1222 COVID-19 vaccine. Method: immunoSEQ multiplex PCR; TCRdb's copy keeps in-frame clones and lacks some. Altogether about 150,000 clones are present, roughly 92% being singletons, with the ten largest covering under 1.5%. The sequencing here drew on peripheral blood, taken 28 days after the second AZD1222 dose. All receptors derive from an adult who received the AZD1222 COVID-19 vaccine.

The genes are TRBV6-6 and TRBJ2-3; D unresolved. The germline gives CDR1 MNHNY, CDR2 SVGAGI (reference sequence). Trimming took off 7 bases at V and 2 bases at J, with 7 bases between the two ends. The CDR3 is 12 amino acids. Here the CDR3 reads CASIGDTDTQYF. The CDR3 bases are TGTGCCAGCATTGGGGACACAGATACGCAGTATTTT.

This clone has a single count. This chain connects TRBV3-1 (or the pseudogene TRBV3-2) to TRBJ1-1, with no clear D. Looked up from germline, CDR1 is LGHDT and CDR2 is YNNKEL (reference sequence). V gave up 0 bases and J gave up 3 bases, with 5 bases separating them. The CDR3 is 13 amino acids. CDR3: CASSQETYTEAFF. The CDR3, as DNA: TGTGCCAGCAGCCAAGAGACATACACTGAAGCTTTCTTT.

The V gene is TRBV7-2, the J gene TRBJ2-7; a weak D match, TRBD2 (6 bases). There are 12 residues in the CDR3. V was cut by 5 bases and J by 3 bases, with 8 bases left in between. Germline CDR1 SGHTA, CDR2 FQGNSA. The CDR3, as DNA: TGTGCCAGCAGCAATAGCGGCTACGAGCAGTACTTC. It translates to CASSNSGYEQYF.

The gene calls are TRBV2 and TRBJ2-7; D gene uncertain. Germline CDR1 SNHLY, CDR2 FYNNEI. The CDR3 extends over 13 amino acids. With 6 bases removed from V and 9 bases from J, the gap between germline ends came to 18 bases. The CDR3 loop is CASRSGAYERQYF. CDR3 DNA sequence: TGTGCCAGCAGGAGTGGCGCCTACGAGCGGCAGTACTTC. The complete variable domain, with remaining parts taken from reference TRBV2 and TRBJ2-7, reads EPEVTQTPSHQVTQMGQEVILRCVPISNHLYFYWYRQILGQKVEFLVSFYNNEISEKSEIFDDQFSVERPDGSNFTLKIRSTKLEDSAMYFCASRSGAYERQYFGPGTRLTVT.

The V and J genes are TRBV2 and TRBJ1-4; 11 positions match TRBD1. The germline CDR1 and CDR2 sequences are SNHLY and FYNNEI. V was pared by 4 bases and J by 7 bases, with 17 bases of the junction left unmatched. The CDR3 runs 19 residues. The CDR3 spells CASSGPVMDRGHRFEKLFF. CDR3 DNA: TGTGCCAGCAGTGGCCCCGTGATGGACAGGGGGCATAGGTTTGAAAAACTGTTTTTT.

V and J are TRBV12-3 or TRBV12-4 and TRBJ2-5; D not resolved. Trimming removed 5 bases from V and 1 base from J, with 2 bases in between. The CDR3 is 11 amino acids. CDR3 bases: TGTGCCAGCAGTGGCCAAGAGACCCAGTACTTC. Translation: CASSGQETQYF.

The chain links TRBV7-9 to TRBJ2-7, with TRBD1 as a possible D gene (5 bases). V lost 5 bases, J lost 3 bases, and 11 bases lay in between. Looked up from germline, CDR1 is SEHNR and CDR2 is FQNEAQ (reference sequence). The CDR3 spans 13 residues. CDR3 in DNA: TGTGCCAGCAGCAAAATCGACAGCTACGAGCAGTACTTC. Translating gives CASSKIDSYEQYF.

The CDR3 is CASTLRQGSYEQYF. The CDR3 nucleotides read TGTGCCAGCACCTTACGACAGGGCTCCTACGAGCAGTACTTC. This rearrangement joins TRBV6-9 to TRBJ2-7, with TRBD1 matching 7 bases. Germline lookup yields CDR1 MNHGY and CDR2 SVAAGI. The junction had 6 bases not matched to a gene; V was cut back by 7 bases and J by 0 bases. This CDR3 comprises 14 residues.

The chain links TRBV3-1 (or the pseudogene TRBV3-2) to TRBJ1-5; D ambiguous. CDR3 length equals 15 residues. Germline assignment: CDR1 LGHDT and CDR2 YNNKEL (reference sequence). V lost 0 bases and J 5 bases, leaving 11 bases between the germline ends. The CDR3 reads CASSQDSGNYQPQHF. CDR3 nucleotide sequence: TGTGCCAGCAGCCAAGATTCCGGGAATTATCAGCCCCAGCATTTT.

The count of this clone is one. The rearrangement uses TRBV11-2 and TRBJ2-3, with D possibly being TRBD2 (5 bases). The germline V gene has CDR1 SGHAT and CDR2 FQNNGV. The CDR3 is 17 residues long. The ends were cut back, 1 base at V and 0 bases at J, with 14 bases in the middle. CDR3 sequence reads: CASSLGRGLRSTDTQYF. The CDR3 region has the DNA TGTGCCAGCAGCTTAGGTCGGGGTCTGCGGAGCACAGATACGCAGTATTTT.

The rearrangement links TRBV18 to TRBJ1-6; 7 bases line up with TRBD1. The V segment lost 1 base and the J segment 0 bases; nucleotides outside the gene matches: 6. In germline, CDR1 is KGHSH, CDR2 LQKENI. The CDR3 covers 18 residues. CDR3 sequence reads: CASSPQPGGSSYNSPLHF. The CDR3 nucleotides read TGTGCCAGCTCACCACAGCCAGGGGGAAGCTCCTATAATTCACCCCTCCACTTT.